A single sample is the source of the 31 T cell receptor beta chains below, sequenced in a study of blood T cells in healthy people across ages. Combining a sample-barcoded 5' primer with a J-beta primer mix, a second PCR ran for roughly 6 to 12 cycles. A single record per CDR3 protein comes from TCRdb applying MiXCR to the 5' RACE reads. The table has under 2 million distinct CDR3 sequences, 30% to 40% seen once. Sequenced sample: blood. The source is a young woman in good health.

The rearrangement uses TRBV6-6 and TRBJ2-1; either TRBD1 or TRBD2 may fit D (5 bases each). This CDR3 is built from 13 residues. V lost 8 bases and J 10 bases, leaving 18 bases between the germline ends. Germline assignment: CDR1 MNHNY and CDR2 SVGAGI (reference sequence). For the CDR3, the DNA is TGTGCCAGCGCTAAGGGACCGCCTGAGGAGCAGTTCTTC. It codes for CASAKGPPEEQFF.

This chain uses TRBV11-2 with TRBJ2-5; tentatively, D is TRBD1 (6 bases). The J call is doubtful: the DNA matches TRBJ2-7 better. CDR1 and CDR2 from the germline V gene are SGHAT and FQNNGV. The CDR3 sequence is 15 residues long. The CDR3 bases are TGTGCCAGCAGCTTGACGACAGGCTCCGCGGGCGAGCAGTACTTC. Protein sequence: CASSLTTGSAGEQYF.

The chain carries TRBV28 and TRBJ2-7, with 12 bases that match TRBD2. The CDR3 covers 16 residues. Per germline, CDR1 MDHEN and CDR2 SYDVKM. Germline trimming cut 1 base from V and 8 bases from J; bases unmatched to any gene: 9. CDR3 sequence (DNA): TGTGCCAGCAGTTTATCCTCACTAGCGGGAGGAAGGAAGCAGTACTTC. It translates to CASSLSSLAGGRKQYF.

This clonotype showed up many times. V gene TRBV6-5 combines with J gene TRBJ2-1, with 9 bases matching TRBD2. This CDR3 spans 19 amino acids. The V gene's germline CDR1 is MNHEY and CDR2 SVGAGI. Trimming cost V 2 bases and J 8 bases; bases outside gene matches: 19. The CDR3 loop reads CASSYGAGGGVPAVDEQFF. The DNA for the CDR3 is TGTGCCAGCAGTTACGGTGCTGGCGGGGGGGTTCCCGCGGTGGATGAGCAGTTCTTC.

The genes are TRBV6-2 or TRBV6-3 and TRBJ2-7; D is possibly TRBD2 (7 bases). From germline, CDR1 is MNHEY and CDR2 SVGEGT. With 7 bases removed from V and 2 bases from J, the gap between germline ends came to 15 bases. This CDR3 comprises 14 residues. The CDR3, as DNA: TGTGCCAGCATCTTAGGGGGGGACACCTACGAGCAGTACTTC. Its protein product is CASILGGDTYEQYF.

The rearrangement joins TRBV30 to TRBJ1-2; 7 nucleotides line up with TRBD1. With V trimmed by 0 bases and J by 6 bases, 4 bases remained unmatched. The CDR3 contains 13 residues. The germline V gene has CDR1 GTSNPN and CDR2 SVGIG (reference sequence). CDR3 DNA sequence: TGTGCCTGGAGTGTACGAAGGGGGCATGGCTACACCTTC. Amino acid sequence: CAWSVRRGHGYTF.

This chain connects TRBV12-3 or TRBV12-4 to TRBJ2-1; TRBD2 might be the D (6 bases). This CDR3 has 14 residues. The V end was cut by 3 bases, the J end by 8 bases, with 14 bases between. CDR3 protein: CASSFQRLVDEQFF. Written as DNA, the CDR3 is TGTGCCAGCAGTTTCCAGCGACTAGTCGATGAGCAGTTCTTC.

The J gene is TRBJ2-3, the V gene TRBV15; unclear D gene. V shed 5 bases and J shed 4 bases, with 13 bases lying between them. The length of the CDR3 is 14 residues. Germline assignment: CDR1 LNHNV and CDR2 YYDKDF (reference sequence). The CDR3 loop reads CATSHRRGSDTQYF. CDR3 bases: TGTGCCACCAGCCACCGCAGAGGATCAGATACGCAGTATTTT.

This clonotype was counted a few times. This CDR3 is CASSLSGRTYNEQFF. CDR3 nucleotides: TGTGCCAGCAGCTTGTCGGGACGTACATACAATGAGCAGTTCTTC. The chain has TRBV5-4 and TRBJ2-1; perhaps D is TRBD1 or TRBD2 (5 bases each). V dropped 1 base and J dropped 4 bases, with 12 bases sitting between them. Germline loops: CDR1 SGHNT, CDR2 YYREEE (reference sequence). CDR3 length: 15 residues.

This clonotype was recorded at least ten times. The chain combines TRBV29-1 with TRBJ2-7; 7 nucleotides align to TRBD2. Germline V gene lookup returns CDR1 SQVTM and CDR2 ANQGSEA. After removal of 4 bases from V and 3 bases from J, the junction contained 3 bases not matched to a gene. The CDR3 sequence is 12 residues long. The CDR3 sequence is CSVGRGDYEQYF. The CDR3 DNA reads as TGCAGCGTTGGTCGGGGGGACTACGAGCAGTACTTC.

This clonotype has more than one count but fewer than ten. The V and J genes are TRBV27 and TRBJ1-4; D is possibly TRBD1 (6 bases). The CDR3 covers 18 residues. V was clipped by 5 bases and J by 0 bases, with 19 bases between them. Germline V gives CDR1 MNHEY, CDR2 SMNVEV (reference sequence). The CDR3: CASSQRGPPLATNEKLFF. The DNA of the CDR3 is TGTGCCAGCAGTCAACGGGGGCCCCCTCTAGCAACTAATGAAAAACTGTTTTTT. The whole variable domain, remainder taken from reference TRBV27 and TRBJ1-4, is EAQVTQNPRYLITVTGKKLTVTCSQNMNHEYMSWYRQDPGLGLRQIYYSMNVEVTDKGDVPEGYKVSRKEKRNFPLILESPSPNQTSLYFCASSQRGPPLATNEKLFFGSGTQLSVL.

This rearrangement joins TRBV14 to TRBJ2-1; TRBD1 agrees at 8 bases. After removal of 0 bases from V and 7 bases from J, the junction contained 11 bases not matched to a gene. The CDR3 is made up of 17 amino acids. The germline V gene has CDR1 SGHDN and CDR2 FVKESK. The CDR3 coding sequence is TGTGCCAGCAGCCAAGACAGGGGGCAGTGGCAAGCGAATGAGCAGTTCTTC. Residues: CASSQDRGQWQANEQFF.

This clonotype has just a few counts. The V gene is TRBV29-1, the J gene TRBJ2-5; 11 nucleotides match TRBD2. CDR1 and CDR2 (germline): SQVTM, ANQGSEA. The CDR3 extends over 16 amino acids. The V and J ends lost 5 bases and 5 bases, in that order; junction bases with no gene match: 13. Written as DNA, the CDR3 is TGCAGCGTTCAGAAGACTAGCGGGGCCATTGCGGAGACCCAGTACTTC. Translation: CSVQKTSGAIAETQYF.

This sequence joins TRBV4-1 and TRBJ1-4, with 7 bases fitting TRBD1. V trimming: 3 bases; J trimming: 7 bases; junction bases outside the gene matches: 8. The germline CDR1 and CDR2 sequences are MGHRA and YSYEKL. The CDR3 totals 15 residues. CDR3 residues: CASSHRGQYTEKLFF. The CDR3 DNA sequence: TGCGCCAGCAGCCATCGGGGACAGTATACTGAAAAACTGTTTTTT.

This clonotype came up many times. The chain has TRBV5-5 and TRBJ2-5; D call uncertain. The germline V and J ends were trimmed by 6 bases and 5 bases, with 17 bases remaining between them. The CDR3 covers 14 residues. Germline-derived CDR1 and CDR2 are SGHKS and YYEKEE (reference sequence). CDR3 in DNA: TGTGCCAGCATCCTTTCGTCGGACGGTGAGACCCAGTACTTC. This gives the protein CASILSSDGETQYF.

This clonotype appeared once. The rearrangement joins TRBV7-2 to TRBJ1-1; TRBD1 agrees at 8 bases. Germline lookup yields CDR1 SGHTA and CDR2 FQGNSA. The junction had 3 bases not matched to a gene; V was cut back by 2 bases and J by 4 bases. The CDR3 totals 14 residues. The CDR3 reads CASSLPTGATEAFF. The CDR3, as DNA: TGTGCCAGCAGCTTACCGACAGGGGCCACTGAAGCTTTCTTT.

The J gene is TRBJ2-7, the V gene TRBV14; perhaps TRBD1 as D (6 bases). This CDR3 region has 17 residues. Germline CDR1 SGHDN, CDR2 FVKESK. V was cut by 5 bases and J by 0 bases, with 20 bases left in between. The CDR3 bases are TGTGCCAGCAGCGAACCCCAGGACAGCGAGAGCTCCTACGAGCAGTACTTC. As protein: CASSEPQDSESSYEQYF.

There are a few counts of this clonotype. The junction and the germline gene differ at one end; a read error may be behind it. The chain employs TRBV4-1 and TRBJ1-2; 7 bases fit TRBD1. This CDR3 is 14 amino acids long. CDR1 MGHRA and CDR2 YSYEKL come from the germline V gene. The CDR3 coding sequence is TGCGCCAGCAGCCAAGGACAGGGTAACGATGGCTACACCTTC. Protein: CASSQGQGNDGYTF.

The V gene is TRBV28, the J gene TRBJ2-3; TRBD2 matches 8 bases. Germline CDR1 MDHEN, CDR2 SYDVKM. This CDR3 region has 15 residues. The V segment lost 4 bases and the J segment 1 base; nucleotides outside the gene matches: 4. As DNA, the CDR3 is TGTGCCAGCAGTTCTGAGACTAGCGGCACAGATACGCAGTATTTT. Translating it yields CASSSETSGTDTQYF.

This clonotype was counted a few times. The V gene is TRBV7-9, the J gene TRBJ1-4, with D unresolved. The V gene's germline CDR1 is SEHNR and CDR2 FQNEAQ (reference sequence). Trimming stripped 5 bases from V and 4 bases from J, with 17 bases between. The CDR3 sequence is 16 residues long. The CDR3 loop reads CASSGSEGALNEKLFF. The DNA for the CDR3 is TGTGCCAGCAGCGGATCCGAAGGCGCCCTTAATGAAAAACTGTTTTTT. Full variable domain (outside the CDR3, taken from reference TRBV7-9 and TRBJ1-4): DTGVSQNPRHKITKRGQNVTFRCDPISEHNRLYWYRQTLGQGPEFLTYFQNEAQLEKSRLLSDRFSAERPKGSFSTLEIQRTEQGDSAMYLCASSGSEGALNEKLFFGSGTQLSVL.

This clonotype occurred many times. J is TRBJ1-5 and V is TRBV4-1; no clear D gene. The CDR3 consists of 14 residues. Germline values: CDR1 MGHRA, CDR2 YSYEKL. V lost 4 bases and J 5 bases, leaving 12 bases between the germline ends. CDR3 DNA sequence: TGCGCCAGCAGCCTTCAGGAGGGAGATCAGCCCCAGCATTTT. Translating it yields CASSLQEGDQPQHF.

Written as DNA, the CDR3 is TGTGCCAGCAGCGTCAGACCAGCGGGAGCCTACGAGCAGTACTTC. Protein: CASSVRPAGAYEQYF. The V gene is TRBV9, the J gene TRBJ2-7; TRBD2 agrees at 8 bases. The CDR3 runs 15 residues. From germline, CDR1 is SGDLS and CDR2 YYNGEE. With 2 bases clipped from V and 2 bases from J, the junction kept 6 bases outside the gene matches.

This rearrangement joins TRBV5-5 to TRBJ2-1, with 7 nucleotides matching TRBD1. This CDR3 is 16 amino acids long. J was trimmed by 13 bases and V by 4 bases; bases with no gene match: 20. Germline V gene sequence: CDR1 SGHKS, CDR2 YYEKEE (reference sequence). In DNA, the CDR3 is TGTGCCAGCAGCGTGGGAGCTCCGGGACAGCAAGAGACCCAGTTCTTC. It specifies CASSVGAPGQQETQFF.

V usage is TRBV2 and J usage is TRBJ2-1; D gene uncertain. The V gene lost 1 base and the J gene lost 9 bases, with 10 bases spanning the gap. This CDR3 is built from 13 residues. The germline V gene has CDR1 SNHLY and CDR2 FYNNEI. CDR3 sequence: CASSEGEKGEQFF. CDR3 nucleotides: TGTGCCAGCAGTGAAGGGGAAAAGGGTGAGCAGTTCTTC. The whole variable domain, remainder taken from reference TRBV2 and TRBJ2-1, is EPEVTQTPSHQVTQMGQEVILRCVPISNHLYFYWYRQILGQKVEFLVSFYNNEISEKSEIFDDQFSVERPDGSNFTLKIRSTKLEDSAMYFCASSEGEKGEQFFGPGTRLTVL.

This clonotype turned up a few times. V is TRBV4-1 and J is TRBJ1-2; D ambiguous. The CDR3 totals 13 residues. Trimming pared 5 bases from V and 7 bases from J, leaving 14 bases between. The germline V gene has CDR1 MGHRA and CDR2 YSYEKL. CDR3 in amino acids: CASSKVIAGGYTF. The CDR3 nucleotides read TGCGCCAGCAGCAAAGTTATCGCCGGTGGCTACACCTTC.

The J gene is TRBJ2-3, the V gene TRBV25-1; 7 positions match TRBD2. CDR1 and CDR2 from the germline V gene are MGHDK and SYGVNS. The V and J ends lost 5 bases and 8 bases, in that order; junction bases with no gene match: 7. The CDR3 loop spans 13 amino acids. The CDR3 here is CASSTQSSGTQYF. The CDR3 bases are TGTGCCAGCAGTACACAATCTAGCGGTACGCAGTATTTT. Together with reference TRBV25-1 and TRBJ2-3, the CDR3 gives the full variable domain: EADIYQTPRYLVIGTGKKITLECSQTMGHDKMYWYQQDPGMELHLIHYSYGVNSTEKGDLSSESTVSRIRTEHFPLTLESARPSHTSQYLCASSTQSSGTQYFGPGTRLTVL.

The rearrangement uses TRBV12-3 or TRBV12-4 and TRBJ1-3; D is unresolved. The CDR3 loop spans 14 amino acids. V was trimmed by 3 bases and J by 4 bases, leaving 10 bases between them. The CDR3 sequence: CASSFPGKGNTIYF. CDR3 coding DNA: TGTGCCAGCAGTTTCCCGGGAAAGGGAAACACCATATATTTT.

There are a few counts of this clonotype. The V call is TRBV6-1, the J call TRBJ2-5; no definite D call. In germline, CDR1 is MNHNS, CDR2 SASEGT. The CDR3 is 13 residues long. The ends were cut back, 4 bases at V and 5 bases at J, with 11 bases in the middle. This CDR3 is CASSAGRVETQYF. CDR3 bases: TGTGCCAGCAGTGCTGGCCGGGTTGAGACCCAGTACTTC.

CDR3 nucleotide sequence: TGCAGTGCTCTGGACAGGGATAGCAATCAGCCCCAGCATTTT. Protein sequence: CSALDRDSNQPQHF. The chain couples TRBV20-1 to TRBJ1-5, with 8 bases fitting TRBD1. Losses at the gene ends were 5 bases for V and 0 bases for J; bases not matched to a gene: 3. The length of the CDR3 is 14 residues. Looked up from germline, CDR1 is DFQATT and CDR2 is SNEGSKA (reference sequence).

In its sample, this clonotype was seen a few times. This rearrangement joins TRBV13 to TRBJ1-4, with 7 bases aligning to TRBD1. The V segment lost 0 bases and the J segment 7 bases; nucleotides outside the gene matches: 8. Per the germline V gene, CDR1 is PRHDT and CDR2 is FYEKMQ (reference sequence). The CDR3 spans 16 residues. The CDR3 spells CASSLGGQGVGEKLFF. DNA for the CDR3: TGTGCCAGCAGCTTAGGTGGTCAGGGGGTTGGTGAAAAACTGTTTTTT.

This clonotype turned up a few times. This sequence joins TRBV27 and TRBJ2-5; 7 bases fit TRBD1. This CDR3 spans 16 amino acids. Germline values: CDR1 MNHEY, CDR2 SMNVEV (reference sequence). The ends lost 5 bases at V and 5 bases at J; junction bases unmatched: 14. This CDR3 is CASSNSGTEVLETQYF. The CDR3 region has the DNA TGTGCCAGCAGTAATTCGGGGACAGAGGTTCTTGAGACCCAGTACTTC.